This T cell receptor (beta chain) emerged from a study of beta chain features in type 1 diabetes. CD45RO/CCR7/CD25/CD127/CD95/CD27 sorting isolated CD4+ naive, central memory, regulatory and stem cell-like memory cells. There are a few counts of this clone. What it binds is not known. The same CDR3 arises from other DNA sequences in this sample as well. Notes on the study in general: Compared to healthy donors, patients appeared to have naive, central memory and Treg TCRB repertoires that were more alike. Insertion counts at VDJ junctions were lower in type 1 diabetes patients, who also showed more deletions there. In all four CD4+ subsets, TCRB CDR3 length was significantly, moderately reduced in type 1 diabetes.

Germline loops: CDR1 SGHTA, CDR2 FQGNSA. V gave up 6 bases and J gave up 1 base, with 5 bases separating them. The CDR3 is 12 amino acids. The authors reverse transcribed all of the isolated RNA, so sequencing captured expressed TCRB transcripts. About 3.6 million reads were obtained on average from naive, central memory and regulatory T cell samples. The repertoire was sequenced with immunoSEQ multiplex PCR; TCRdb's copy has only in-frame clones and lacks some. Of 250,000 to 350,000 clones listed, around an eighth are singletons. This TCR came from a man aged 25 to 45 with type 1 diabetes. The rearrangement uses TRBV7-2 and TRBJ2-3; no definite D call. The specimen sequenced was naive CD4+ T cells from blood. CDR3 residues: CASSAGTDTQYF. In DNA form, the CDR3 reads TGTGCCAGCAGTGCAGGCACAGATACGCAGTATTTT.